This T cell receptor beta chain was recovered during a study of T cell changes during pregnancy in multiple sclerosis. The junction had 3 bases not matched to a gene; V was cut back by 1 base and J by 4 bases. The CDR3 spans 15 residues. Germline loops: CDR1 SNHLY, CDR2 FYNNEI. With respect to this clone: Other DNA sequences in this specimen translate into the identical CDR3.

Method: immunoSEQ multiplex PCR; TCRdb's copy keeps in-frame clones and lacks some. This table holds about 45,000 clones, 80% to 90% found once. This TCR came from a female donor with multiple sclerosis, enrolled in a pregnancy study. The V and J genes are TRBV2 and TRBJ2-1; 8 bases match TRBD2. The specimen was peripheral blood, collected in the first trimester of pregnancy. CDR3 DNA: TGTGCCAGCAGTGAAGGGCTAGCGGGTTACAATGAGCAGTTCTTC. It specifies CASSEGLAGYNEQFF.